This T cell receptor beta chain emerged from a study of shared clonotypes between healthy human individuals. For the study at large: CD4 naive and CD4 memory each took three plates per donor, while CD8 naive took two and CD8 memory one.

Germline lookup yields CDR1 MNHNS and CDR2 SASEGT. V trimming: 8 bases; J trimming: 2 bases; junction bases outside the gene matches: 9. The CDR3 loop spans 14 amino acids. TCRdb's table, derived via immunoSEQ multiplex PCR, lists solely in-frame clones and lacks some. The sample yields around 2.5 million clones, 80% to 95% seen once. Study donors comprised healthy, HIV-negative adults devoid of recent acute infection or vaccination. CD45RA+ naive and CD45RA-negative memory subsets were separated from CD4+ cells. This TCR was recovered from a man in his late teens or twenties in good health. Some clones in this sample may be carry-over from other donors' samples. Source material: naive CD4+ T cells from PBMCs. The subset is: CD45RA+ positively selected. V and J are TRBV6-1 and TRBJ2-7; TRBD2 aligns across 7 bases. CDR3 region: CASQQGGKTYEQYF. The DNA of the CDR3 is TGTGCCAGCCAGCAGGGAGGGAAAACCTACGAGCAGTACTTC.